Below are 5 T cell receptor beta chains sequenced from a single sample in a study of blood T cell repertoires in COVID-19. Sequenced by immunoSEQ multiplex PCR; TCRdb stores in-frame clones only, minus some. The table records some 160,000 clones, 80% to 90% of them present only once. Sequencing was performed on peripheral blood. The receptors derive from a woman in her seventies with COVID-19, enrolled during active disease.

The J gene is TRBJ1-2, the V gene TRBV30, with 10 bases lining up with TRBD1. The V gene's germline CDR1 is GTSNPN and CDR2 SVGIG (reference sequence). The CDR3 contains 14 residues. V lost 3 bases, J lost 7 bases, and 8 bases stayed unmatched. The CDR3 reads CAWSPSRDRGGYTF. In DNA form, the CDR3 reads TGTGCCTGGAGCCCCTCGAGGGACAGGGGTGGCTACACCTTC.

This chain links TRBV3-1 (or the pseudogene TRBV3-2) with TRBJ1-1; D is unresolved. The CDR3 runs to 16 residues. V dropped 1 base and J dropped 3 bases, with 15 bases sitting between them. Germline values: CDR1 LGHDT, CDR2 YNNKEL (reference sequence). Written as DNA, the CDR3 is TGTGCCAGCAGCCAAGCGAGTAGAGTGTCTGACACTGAAGCTTTCTTT. It translates to CASSQASRVSDTEAFF.

The chain combines TRBV15 with TRBJ1-5; D not certain. The CDR3 totals 14 residues. Trimming removed 1 base at V and 7 bases at J, with 11 bases between. CDR1 and CDR2 from the germline V gene are LNHNV and YYDKDF (reference sequence). As DNA, the CDR3 is TGTGCCACCAGCAGAGGTACAGTTTGGCAGCCCCAGCATTTT. Translation: CATSRGTVWQPQHF. The whole variable domain, filled in from reference TRBV15 and TRBJ1-5, reads DAMVIQNPRYQVTQFGKPVTLSCSQTLNHNVMYWYQQKSSQAPKLLFHYYDKDFNNEADTPDNFQSRRPNTSFCFLDIRSPGLGDTAMYLCATSRGTVWQPQHFGDGTRLSIL.

Only one count was recorded for this clone. CDR3 amino acids: CSVVLSTDTQYF. The CDR3 region has the DNA TGCAGCGTTGTTCTGAGCACAGATACGCAGTATTTT. This chain links TRBV29-1 with TRBJ2-3; D ambiguous. The germline V and J ends were trimmed by 4 bases and 0 bases, with 5 bases remaining between them. The CDR3 contains 12 residues. Germline lookup yields CDR1 SQVTM and CDR2 ANQGSEA.

The V call is TRBV7-6, the J call TRBJ2-2, with 7 bases aligning to TRBD2. V shed 4 bases and J 3 bases; nucleotides not matched to a gene: 5. This CDR3 is built from 15 residues. From germline, CDR1 is SGHVS and CDR2 FNYEAQ. CDR3 sequence reads: CASSSSGTDTGELFF. In nucleotides, the CDR3 is TGTGCCAGCAGCTCCAGCGGGACTGACACCGGGGAGCTGTTTTTT.